The sequence of this T cell receptor beta chain was determined in a study of T cell responses to AZD1222 COVID-19 vaccine. Findings and caveats of the study: At 160-218 and 743-854, vaccine-associated CD4 TCRs were dominant, and they spanned spike.

Note on this clone: Its antigen is undetermined.

CDR1 and CDR2 from the germline V gene are SEHNR and FQNEAQ (reference sequence). The length of the CDR3 is 16 residues. V lost 1 base to trimming and J lost 0 bases, with 10 bases between them. Only in-frame clones appear in the TCRdb table, and some are missing; sequencing was by immunoSEQ multiplex PCR. Of around 150,000 clones listed, about 91% are singletons. V and J are TRBV7-9 and TRBJ1-5; D is unresolved. Sequences were derived from peripheral blood, sampled on day 0 of AZD1222 vaccination. The TCR originated in an adult in good health. CDR3: CASSLDAGYSNQPQHF. DNA for the CDR3: TGTGCCAGCAGCTTAGATGCGGGTTATAGCAATCAGCCCCAGCATTTT. Complete variable domain (other parts from reference TRBV7-9 and TRBJ1-5): DTGVSQNPRHKITKRGQNVTFRCDPISEHNRLYWYRQTLGQGPEFLTYFQNEAQLEKSRLLSDRFSAERPKGSFSTLEIQRTEQGDSAMYLCASSLDAGYSNQPQHFGDGTRLSIL.